The 11 T cell receptor beta chains given below trace back to one sample, sequenced in a study of CD4 T cells in relation to SARS-CoV-2 and coronaviruses. These TCRs' antigens remain unknown. Only in-frame clones appear in the TCRdb table, and some are missing; sequencing was by immunoSEQ multiplex PCR. The sample carries roughly 41,000 clones, approximately 77% recorded once. Sequenced input: naive CD4+ T cells from PBMCs, cultured in vitro. Described subset: naive CD4+ T cells isolated by negative enrichment. The receptors originated from an adult with COVID-19.

The chain is built from TRBV27 and TRBJ2-3; 8 bases are shared with TRBD2. Germline V CDR1 and CDR2: MNHEY, SMNVEV (reference sequence). Trimming at V came to 8 bases and at J to 0 bases, leaving 13 bases not matched to a gene. The CDR3 extends over 17 amino acids. The CDR3 loop reads CASRAEPLAASTDTQYF. The CDR3 coding sequence is TGTGCCAGCCGAGCCGAACCACTAGCGGCTAGCACAGATACGCAGTATTTT.

The chain joins TRBV5-1 to TRBJ2-7; 7 nucleotides align to TRBD2. The CDR3 runs 16 residues. Looked up from germline, CDR1 is SGHRS and CDR2 is YFSETQ. The V gene end was trimmed by 1 base and the J gene end by 0 bases; junction bases not matched to a gene: 7. In nucleotides, the CDR3 is TGCGCCAGCAGCTTGTCGGCTAGCGGAGGCTCCTACGAGCAGTACTTC. Translation gives CASSLSASGGSYEQYF.

The chain carries TRBV30 and TRBJ2-7, with 11 bases that match TRBD2. J gave up 6 bases and V 0 bases, and 1 base lay outside the gene matches. Germline CDR1 GTSNPN, CDR2 SVGIG (reference sequence). The CDR3 totals 13 residues. DNA of the CDR3: TGTGCCTGGAGTGTTCTAGCGGGGGGCGAGCAGTACTTC. Protein product: CAWSVLAGGEQYF. Full variable domain (outside the CDR3, taken from reference TRBV30 and TRBJ2-7): SQTIHQWPATLVQPVGSPLSLECTVEGTSNPNLYWYRQAAGRGLQLLFYSVGIGQISSEVPQNLSASRPQDRQFILSSKKLLLSDSGFYLCAWSVLAGGEQYFGPGTRLTVT.

CDR3 region: CASAPGRETQYF. Written as DNA, the CDR3 is TGTGCCAGCGCCCCGGGGAGGGAGACCCAGTACTTC. The gene calls are TRBV2 and TRBJ2-5; tentative D call: TRBD2 (6 bases). CDR3 length equals 12 residues. V lost 8 bases to trimming and J lost 5 bases, with 12 bases between them. The germline V gene encodes CDR1 SNHLY and CDR2 FYNNEI.

The chain employs TRBV9 and TRBJ2-1; TRBD2 matches at 8 bases. This CDR3 has 15 amino acids. Germline CDR1 and CDR2: SGDLS and YYNGEE. With 1 base clipped from V and 1 base from J, the junction kept 1 base outside the gene matches. In nucleotides, the CDR3 is TGTGCCAGCAGCGTATCTAGCGGGTCCTACAATGAGCAGTTCTTC. As protein: CASSVSSGSYNEQFF.

CDR3 nucleotide sequence: TGTGCCAGCAGCGTAGGTGCCAGGGGCTACAATGAGCAGTTCTTC. This gives the protein CASSVGARGYNEQFF. The chain couples TRBV9 to TRBJ2-1; maybe TRBD1 (6 bases). Trimming pared 0 bases from V and 3 bases from J, leaving 10 bases between. The CDR3 length is 15 residues. Germline CDR1 is SGDLS and CDR2 is YYNGEE.

V is TRBV28 and J is TRBJ2-7; D uncertain. There are 12 residues in the CDR3. With 7 bases removed from V and 0 bases from J, the gap between germline ends came to 7 bases. CDR1 and CDR2 (germline): MDHEN, SYDVKM. CDR3 bases: TGTGCCAGCACAAGCAGCTCCTACGAGCAGTACTTC. This gives the protein CASTSSSYEQYF.

The chain joins TRBV10-1 to TRBJ2-3, with 8 positions matching TRBD2. The CDR3 runs to 19 residues. J lost 0 bases, V lost 5 bases, and 16 bases had no gene match. CDR1 is WNHNN, CDR2 SYGVQD, per germline (reference sequence). The CDR3 here is CASSYTTSGHGTSTDTQYF. In nucleotides, the CDR3 is TGCGCCAGCAGTTACACCACTAGCGGTCATGGGACTAGCACAGATACGCAGTATTTT.

J is TRBJ2-1 and V is TRBV2, with D hard to call. The CDR3 has 14 residues. Germline V lookup: CDR1 SNHLY, CDR2 FYNNEI. V gave up 0 bases and J gave up 0 bases, with 3 bases separating them. CDR3 sequence (DNA): TGTGCCAGCAGTGAAGCGGGCTCCTACAATGAGCAGTTCTTC. Encoded protein: CASSEAGSYNEQFF.

This chain joins TRBV3-1 (or the pseudogene TRBV3-2) and TRBJ2-7; 12 nucleotides line up with TRBD2. With V trimmed by 1 base and J by 6 bases, 7 bases remained unmatched. The CDR3 loop spans 16 amino acids. The V gene's germline CDR1 is LGHDT and CDR2 YNNKEL (reference sequence). The CDR3, as DNA: TGTGCCAGCAGCCAAGGGTGGACTAGCGGGACGGGCGAGCAGTACTTC. It translates to CASSQGWTSGTGEQYF.

This clone was counted between two and nine times. This chain connects TRBV6-5 to TRBJ1-5; no definite D call. This CDR3 is 10 amino acids long. Trimming cost V 8 bases and J 7 bases, with 6 bases left between them. Germline loops: CDR1 MNHEY, CDR2 SVGAGI. Here the CDR3 reads CASGSQPQHF. The CDR3 DNA follows: TGTGCCAGCGGTTCCCAGCCCCAGCATTTT.